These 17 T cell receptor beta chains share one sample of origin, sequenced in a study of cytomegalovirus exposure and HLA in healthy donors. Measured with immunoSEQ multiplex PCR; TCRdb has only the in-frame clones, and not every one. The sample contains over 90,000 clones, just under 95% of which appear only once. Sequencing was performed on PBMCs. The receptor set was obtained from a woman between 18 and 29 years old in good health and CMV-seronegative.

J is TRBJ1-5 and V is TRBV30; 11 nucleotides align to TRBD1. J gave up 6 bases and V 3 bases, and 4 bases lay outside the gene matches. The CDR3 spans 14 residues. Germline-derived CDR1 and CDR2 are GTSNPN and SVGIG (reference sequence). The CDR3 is CAWSRGQGGQPQHF. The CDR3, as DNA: TGTGCCTGGAGCCGGGGACAGGGGGGTCAGCCCCAGCATTTT.

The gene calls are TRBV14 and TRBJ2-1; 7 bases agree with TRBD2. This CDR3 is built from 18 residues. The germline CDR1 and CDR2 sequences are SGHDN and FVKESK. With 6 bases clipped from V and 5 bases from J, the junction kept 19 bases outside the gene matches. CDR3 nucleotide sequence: TGTGCCAGCAGTCCTAATCGGTCCTTCCTCAGCGGGAACAATGAGCAGTTCTTC. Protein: CASSPNRSFLSGNNEQFF.

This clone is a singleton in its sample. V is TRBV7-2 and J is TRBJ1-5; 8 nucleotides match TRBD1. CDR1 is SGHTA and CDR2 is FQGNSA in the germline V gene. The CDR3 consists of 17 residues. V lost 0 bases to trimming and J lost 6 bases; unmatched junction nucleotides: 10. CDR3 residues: CASSLASGQGYAQPQHF. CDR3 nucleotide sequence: TGTGCCAGCAGCTTAGCCTCTGGACAGGGCTATGCTCAGCCCCAGCATTTT.

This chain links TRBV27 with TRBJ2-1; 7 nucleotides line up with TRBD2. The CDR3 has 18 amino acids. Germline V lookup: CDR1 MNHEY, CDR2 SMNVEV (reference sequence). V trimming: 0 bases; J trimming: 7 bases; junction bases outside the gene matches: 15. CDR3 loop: CASSLSGSGHILWNEQFF. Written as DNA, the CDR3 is TGTGCCAGCAGTTTATCGGGTAGCGGGCACATCCTATGGAATGAGCAGTTCTTC.

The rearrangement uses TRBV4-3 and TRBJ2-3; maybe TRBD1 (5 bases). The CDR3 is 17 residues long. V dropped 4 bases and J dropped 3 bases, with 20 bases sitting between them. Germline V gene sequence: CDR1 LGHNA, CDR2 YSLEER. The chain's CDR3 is CASSLISAGNRTDTQYF. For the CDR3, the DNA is TGCGCCAGCAGCCTAATATCTGCAGGGAATCGTACAGATACGCAGTATTTT.

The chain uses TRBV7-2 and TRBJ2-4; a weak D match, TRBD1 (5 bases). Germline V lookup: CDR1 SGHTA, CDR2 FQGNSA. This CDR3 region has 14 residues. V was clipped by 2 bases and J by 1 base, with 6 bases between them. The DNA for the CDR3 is TGTGCCAGCAGCTTAAGGGGTGCCAAAAACATTCAGTACTTC. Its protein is CASSLRGAKNIQYF.

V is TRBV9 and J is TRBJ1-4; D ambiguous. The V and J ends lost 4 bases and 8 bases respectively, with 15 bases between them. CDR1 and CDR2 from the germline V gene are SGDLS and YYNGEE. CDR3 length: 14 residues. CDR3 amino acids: CASSPERSWEKLFF. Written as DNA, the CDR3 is TGTGCCAGCAGCCCCGAGCGGTCGTGGGAAAAACTGTTTTTT.

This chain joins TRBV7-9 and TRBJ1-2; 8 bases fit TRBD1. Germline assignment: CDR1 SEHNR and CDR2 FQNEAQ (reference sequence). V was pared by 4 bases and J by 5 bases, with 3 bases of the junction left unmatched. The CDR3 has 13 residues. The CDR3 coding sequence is TGTGCCAGCAGCTCGACAGGGGAGTATGGCTACACCTTC. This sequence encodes CASSSTGEYGYTF.

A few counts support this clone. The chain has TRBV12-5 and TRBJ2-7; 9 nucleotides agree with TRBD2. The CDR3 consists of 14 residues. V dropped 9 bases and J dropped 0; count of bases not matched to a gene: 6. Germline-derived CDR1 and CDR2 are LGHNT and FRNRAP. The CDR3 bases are TGTGCTAGCAGACTAGCGGAGAGCTCCTACGAGCAGTACTTC. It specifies CASRLAESSYEQYF.

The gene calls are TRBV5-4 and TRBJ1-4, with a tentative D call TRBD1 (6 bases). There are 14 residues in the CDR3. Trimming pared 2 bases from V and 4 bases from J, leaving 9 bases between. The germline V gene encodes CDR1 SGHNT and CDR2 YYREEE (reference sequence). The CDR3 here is CASSFGQLNEKLFF. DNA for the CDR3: TGTGCCAGCAGCTTCGGACAGCTTAATGAAAAACTGTTTTTT.

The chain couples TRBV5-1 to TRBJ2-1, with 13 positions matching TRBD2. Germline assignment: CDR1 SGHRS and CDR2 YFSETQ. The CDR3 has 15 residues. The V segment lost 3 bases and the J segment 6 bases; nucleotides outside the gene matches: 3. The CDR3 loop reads CASSSGLAGSNEQFF. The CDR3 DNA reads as TGCGCCAGCAGCTCGGGACTAGCGGGAAGCAATGAGCAGTTCTTC.

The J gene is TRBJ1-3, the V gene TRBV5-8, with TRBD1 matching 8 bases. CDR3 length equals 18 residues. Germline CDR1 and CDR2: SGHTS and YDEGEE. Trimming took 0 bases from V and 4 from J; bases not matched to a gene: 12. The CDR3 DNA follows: TGTGCCAGCAGCTTGGGACAGGGGCGCCCTGCGGGAGGAAACACCATATATTTT. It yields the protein CASSLGQGRPAGGNTIYF.

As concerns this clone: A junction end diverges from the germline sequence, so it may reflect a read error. The CDR3 DNA reads TGTGCCAGCAGCTTAATAAAATGCGGGGGACAGGGGGTACCCTTT. Its protein is CASSLIKCGGQGVPF. The rearrangement uses TRBV5-5 and TRBJ1-6; 11 nucleotides agree with TRBD1. This CDR3 spans 15 amino acids. Germline CDR1 is SGHKS and CDR2 is YYEKEE (reference sequence).

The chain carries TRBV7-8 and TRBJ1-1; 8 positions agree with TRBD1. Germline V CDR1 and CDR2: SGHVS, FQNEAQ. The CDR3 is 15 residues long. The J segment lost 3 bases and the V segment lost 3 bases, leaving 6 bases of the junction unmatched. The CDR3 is CASSFGTGGHTEAFF. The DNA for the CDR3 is TGTGCCAGCAGCTTTGGAACAGGGGGTCACACTGAAGCTTTCTTT.

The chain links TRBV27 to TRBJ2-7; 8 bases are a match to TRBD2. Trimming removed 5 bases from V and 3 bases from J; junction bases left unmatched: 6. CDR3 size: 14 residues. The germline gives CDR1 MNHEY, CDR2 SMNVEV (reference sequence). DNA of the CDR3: TGTGCCAGCAGTGTAGGACTAGCAGACTACGAGCAGTACTTC. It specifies CASSVGLADYEQYF.

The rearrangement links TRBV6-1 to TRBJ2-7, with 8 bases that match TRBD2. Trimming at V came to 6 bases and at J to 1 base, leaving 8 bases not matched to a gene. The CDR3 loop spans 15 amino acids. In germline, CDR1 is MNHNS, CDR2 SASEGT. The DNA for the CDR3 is TGTGCCAGCAGCCGAAGCGGGGGTGCGTCCTACGAGCAGTACTTC. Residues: CASSRSGGASYEQYF.

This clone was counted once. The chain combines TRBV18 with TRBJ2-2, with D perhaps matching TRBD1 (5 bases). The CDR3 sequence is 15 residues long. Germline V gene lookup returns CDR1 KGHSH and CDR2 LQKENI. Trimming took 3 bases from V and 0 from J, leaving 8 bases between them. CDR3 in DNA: TGTGCCAGCTCACCCCGGACACCGAACACCGGGGAGCTGTTTTTT. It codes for CASSPRTPNTGELFF.